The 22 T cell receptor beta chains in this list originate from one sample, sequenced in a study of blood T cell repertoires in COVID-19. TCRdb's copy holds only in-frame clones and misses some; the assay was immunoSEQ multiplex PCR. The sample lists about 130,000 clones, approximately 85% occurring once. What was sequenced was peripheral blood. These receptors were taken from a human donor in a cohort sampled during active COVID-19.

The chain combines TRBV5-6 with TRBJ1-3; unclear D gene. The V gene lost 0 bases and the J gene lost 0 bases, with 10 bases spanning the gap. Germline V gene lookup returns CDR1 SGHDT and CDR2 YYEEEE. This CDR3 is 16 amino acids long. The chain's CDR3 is CASSLGSAGSGNTIYF. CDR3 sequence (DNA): TGTGCCAGCAGCTTGGGCTCGGCAGGCTCTGGAAACACCATATATTTT.

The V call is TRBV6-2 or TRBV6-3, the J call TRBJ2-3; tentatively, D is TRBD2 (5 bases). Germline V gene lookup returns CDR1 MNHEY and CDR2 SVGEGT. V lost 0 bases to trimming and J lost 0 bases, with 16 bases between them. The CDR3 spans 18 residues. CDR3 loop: CASSYSSGRRTSTDTQYF. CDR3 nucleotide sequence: TGTGCCAGCAGTTACTCGAGCGGTCGCCGAACTAGCACAGATACGCAGTATTTT.

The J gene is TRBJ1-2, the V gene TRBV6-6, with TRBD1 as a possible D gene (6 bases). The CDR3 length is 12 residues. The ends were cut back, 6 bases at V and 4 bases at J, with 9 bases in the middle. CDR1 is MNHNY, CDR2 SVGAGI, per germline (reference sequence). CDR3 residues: CASSGTFYGYTF. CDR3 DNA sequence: TGTGCCAGCAGCGGGACATTCTATGGCTACACCTTC.

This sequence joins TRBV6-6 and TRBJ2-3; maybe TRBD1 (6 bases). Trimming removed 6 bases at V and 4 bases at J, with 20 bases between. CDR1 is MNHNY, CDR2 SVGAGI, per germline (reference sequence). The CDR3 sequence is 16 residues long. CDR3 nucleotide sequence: TGTGCCAGCAGCCCCCCGCCTCTCCGACAGGCAGATACGCAGTATTTT. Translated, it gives CASSPPPLRQADTQYF.

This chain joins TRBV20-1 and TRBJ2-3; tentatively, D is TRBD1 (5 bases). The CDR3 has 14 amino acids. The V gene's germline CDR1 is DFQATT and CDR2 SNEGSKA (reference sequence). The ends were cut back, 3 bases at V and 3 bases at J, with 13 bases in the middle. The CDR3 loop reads CSASWQGRTDTQYF. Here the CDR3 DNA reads TGCAGTGCTAGTTGGCAGGGTCGGACAGATACGCAGTATTTT.

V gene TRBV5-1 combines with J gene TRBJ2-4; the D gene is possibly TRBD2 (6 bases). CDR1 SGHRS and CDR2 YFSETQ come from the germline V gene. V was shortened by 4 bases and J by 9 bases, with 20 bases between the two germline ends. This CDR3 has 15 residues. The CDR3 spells CASSPSPGESGIQYF. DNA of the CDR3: TGCGCCAGCAGCCCAAGCCCGGGGGAGTCGGGCATTCAGTACTTC.

Here the CDR3 DNA reads TGTGCCAGCAGCGTAGTTGGGACTAGCGGGGGCCACGAGCAGTACTTC. The encoded protein is CASSVVGTSGGHEQYF. This chain uses TRBV9 with TRBJ2-7, with 14 bases identical to TRBD2. CDR3 length: 16 residues. The V and J ends lost 0 bases and 5 bases, in that order; junction bases with no gene match: 4. From germline, CDR1 is SGDLS and CDR2 YYNGEE.

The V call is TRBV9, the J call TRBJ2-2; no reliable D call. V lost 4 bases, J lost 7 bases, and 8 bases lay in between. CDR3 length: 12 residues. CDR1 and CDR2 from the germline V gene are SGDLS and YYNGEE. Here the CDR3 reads CASSLRVGELFF. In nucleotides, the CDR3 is TGTGCCAGCAGCCTCCGGGTCGGGGAGCTGTTTTTT. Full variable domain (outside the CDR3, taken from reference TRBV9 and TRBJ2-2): DSGVTQTPKHLITATGQRVTLRCSPRSGDLSVYWYQQSLDQGLQFLIQYYNGEERAKGNILERFSAQQFPDLHSELNLSSLELGDSALYFCASSLRVGELFFGEGSRLTVL.

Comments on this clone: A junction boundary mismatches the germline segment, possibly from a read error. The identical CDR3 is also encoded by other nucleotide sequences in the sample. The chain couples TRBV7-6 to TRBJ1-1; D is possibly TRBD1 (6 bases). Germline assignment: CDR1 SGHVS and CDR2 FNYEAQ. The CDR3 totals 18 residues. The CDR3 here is CASSLIEKPRGWNTEAFF. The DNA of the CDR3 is TGTGCTAGCAGCTTAATAGAGAAACCCAGGGGTTGGAACACTGAAGCTTTCTTT.

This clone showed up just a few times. The CDR3 spells CASSRTGPGGEQYV. Here the CDR3 DNA reads TGTGCCAGCAGCCGAACCGGGCCCGGGGGCGAGCAGTACGTC. The rearrangement uses TRBV5-4 and TRBJ2-7; D may be TRBD2 (6 bases). This CDR3 has 14 residues. V dropped 4 bases and J dropped 6 bases, with 17 bases sitting between them. Looked up from germline, CDR1 is SGHNT and CDR2 is YYREEE (reference sequence).

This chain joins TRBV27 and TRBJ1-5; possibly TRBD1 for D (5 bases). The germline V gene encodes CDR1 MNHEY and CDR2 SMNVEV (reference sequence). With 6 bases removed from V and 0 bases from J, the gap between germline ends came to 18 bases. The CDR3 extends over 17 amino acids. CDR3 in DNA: TGTGCCAGCAGGGCGGGGTTCGGGGCCTATAGCAATCAGCCCCAGCATTTT. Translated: CASRAGFGAYSNQPQHF.

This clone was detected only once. The CDR3 coding sequence is TGTGCCAGCAGTCCTCAGGAGGGGAACGGCTACACCTTC. Amino acids: CASSPQEGNGYTF. J is TRBJ1-2 and V is TRBV6-6, with D possibly TRBD1 on 5 matching bases. Germline lookup yields CDR1 MNHNY and CDR2 SVGAGI (reference sequence). CDR3 length equals 13 residues. V was shortened by 5 bases and J by 8 bases, with 15 bases between the two germline ends.

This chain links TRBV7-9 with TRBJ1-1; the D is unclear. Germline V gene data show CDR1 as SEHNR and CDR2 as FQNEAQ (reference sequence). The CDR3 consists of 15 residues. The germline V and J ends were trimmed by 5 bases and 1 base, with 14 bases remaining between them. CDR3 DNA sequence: TGTGCCAGCAGCACTCCCGCCACCCGGAACACTGAAGCTTTCTTT. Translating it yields CASSTPATRNTEAFF.

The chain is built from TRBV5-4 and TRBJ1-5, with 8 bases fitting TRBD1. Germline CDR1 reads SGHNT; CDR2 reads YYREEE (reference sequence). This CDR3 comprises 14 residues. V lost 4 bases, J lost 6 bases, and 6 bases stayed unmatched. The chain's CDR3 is CASSAGGAGQPQHF. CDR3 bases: TGTGCCAGCAGCGCAGGGGGCGCGGGTCAGCCCCAGCATTTT.

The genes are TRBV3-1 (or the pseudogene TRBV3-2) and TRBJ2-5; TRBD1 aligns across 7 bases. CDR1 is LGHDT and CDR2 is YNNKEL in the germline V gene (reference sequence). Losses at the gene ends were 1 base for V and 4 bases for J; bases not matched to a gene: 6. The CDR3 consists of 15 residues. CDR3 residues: CASSQGARGLETQYF. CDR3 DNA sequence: TGTGCCAGCAGCCAAGGAGCGAGGGGGCTAGAGACCCAGTACTTC.

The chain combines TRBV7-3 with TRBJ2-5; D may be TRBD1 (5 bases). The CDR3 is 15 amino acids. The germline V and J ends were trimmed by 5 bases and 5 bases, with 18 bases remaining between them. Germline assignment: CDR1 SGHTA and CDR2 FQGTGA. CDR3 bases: TGTGCCAGCAGCCCGGGTGGGCAGAAGGGGGAGACCCAGTACTTC. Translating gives CASSPGGQKGETQYF. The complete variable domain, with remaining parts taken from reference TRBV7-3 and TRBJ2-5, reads GAGVSQTPSNKVTEKGKYVELRCDPISGHTALYWYRQSLGQGPEFLIYFQGTGAADDSGLPNDRFFAVRPEGSVSTLKIQRTERGDSAVYLCASSPGGQKGETQYFGPGTRLLVL.

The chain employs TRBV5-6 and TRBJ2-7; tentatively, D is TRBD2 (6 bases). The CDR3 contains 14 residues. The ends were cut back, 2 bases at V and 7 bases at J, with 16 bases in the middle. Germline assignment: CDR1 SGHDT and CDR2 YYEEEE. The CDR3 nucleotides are TGTGCCAGCAGCTTTCAAGGCGGGATGGCAGAGCAGTACGTC. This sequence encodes CASSFQGGMAEQYV.

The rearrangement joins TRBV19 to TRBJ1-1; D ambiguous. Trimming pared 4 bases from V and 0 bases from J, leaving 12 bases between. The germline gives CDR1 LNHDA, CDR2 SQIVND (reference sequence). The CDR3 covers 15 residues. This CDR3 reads CASSTQALLNTEAFF. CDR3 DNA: TGTGCCAGTAGTACTCAGGCGCTCTTGAACACTGAAGCTTTCTTT.

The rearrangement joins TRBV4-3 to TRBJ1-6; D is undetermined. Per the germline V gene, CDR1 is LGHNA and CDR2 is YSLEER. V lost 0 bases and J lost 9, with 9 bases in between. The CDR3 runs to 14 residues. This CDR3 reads CASSQDRTSSPLHF. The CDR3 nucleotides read TGCGCCAGCAGCCAAGACCGAACGAGTTCACCCCTCCACTTT.

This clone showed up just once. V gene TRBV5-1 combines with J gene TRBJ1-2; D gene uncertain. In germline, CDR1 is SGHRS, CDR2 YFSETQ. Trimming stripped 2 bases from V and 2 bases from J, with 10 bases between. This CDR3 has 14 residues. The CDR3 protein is CASSLMSMNYGYTF. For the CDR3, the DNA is TGCGCCAGCAGCTTAATGTCCATGAACTATGGCTACACCTTC.

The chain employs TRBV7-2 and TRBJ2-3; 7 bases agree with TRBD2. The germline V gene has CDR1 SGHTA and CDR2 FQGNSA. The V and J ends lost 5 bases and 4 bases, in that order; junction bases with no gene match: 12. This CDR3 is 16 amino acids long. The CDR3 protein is CASSPLAGAAPDTQYF. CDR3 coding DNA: TGTGCCAGCAGCCCATTAGCGGGTGCTGCCCCAGATACGCAGTATTTT.

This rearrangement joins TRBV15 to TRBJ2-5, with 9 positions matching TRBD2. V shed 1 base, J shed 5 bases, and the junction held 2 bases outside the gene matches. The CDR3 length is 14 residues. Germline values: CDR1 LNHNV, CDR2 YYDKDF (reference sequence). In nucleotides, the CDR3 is TGTGCCACCAGCAGAGTAGCGGGAGTGGAGACCCAGTACTTC. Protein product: CATSRVAGVETQYF. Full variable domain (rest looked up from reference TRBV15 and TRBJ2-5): DAMVIQNPRYQVTQFGKPVTLSCSQTLNHNVMYWYQQKSSQAPKLLFHYYDKDFNNEADTPDNFQSRRPNTSFCFLDIRSPGLGDTAMYLCATSRVAGVETQYFGPGTRLLVL.